The clone carrying this T cell receptor beta chain appeared once. This sample was taken from a study of blood T cell repertoires in COVID-19. Looking at the study overall: T cells, B-cell-depleted T cells, or PBMCs provided the cDNA or gDNA that served as material.

Individuals drawn from approximately 26 US areas were roughly 18 to 89 years old. Libraries were prepared by immunoSEQ multiplex PCR; TCRdb keeps only in-frame clonotypes and omits some of them. The sample holds a few hundred thousand clones; 90% are singletons and the top ten take 3.5% to 4.5%. The CDR3 spans 15 residues. V gave up 7 bases and J gave up 5 bases; unmatched junction bases: 11. CDR1 is SEHNR and CDR2 is FQNEAQ in the germline V gene (reference sequence). The chain recombines TRBV7-9 with TRBJ2-5, with 9 bases matching TRBD2. The sequenced sample consisted of PBMCs or T cells enriched from blood (not recorded which). This sequence was found in a woman between 18 and 29 years old with acute COVID-19. DNA for the CDR3: TGTGCCAGCAACGACATGTTAGCGGGAGATGAGACCCAGTACTTC. Translation gives CASNDMLAGDETQYF.